A single sample is the source of the 28 T cell receptor beta chains below, sequenced in a study of type 1 regulatory T cells. Each CDR3 protein is one row after TCRdb ran MiXCR on the reads. This table holds over 90,000 distinct CDR3 sequences, roughly 28% found once. The sample consisted of CD4+ T cells, either the whole sample or a sorted fraction (not recorded which). The receptor set was obtained from a human donor in good health.

The chain joins TRBV7-9 to TRBJ2-2; TRBD2 might be the D (6 bases). The ends were cut back, 5 bases at V and 1 base at J, with 17 bases in the middle. The CDR3 is made up of 17 amino acids. In germline, CDR1 is SEHNR, CDR2 FQNEAQ (reference sequence). The CDR3 reads CASSPGPGRENTGELFF. The CDR3 nucleotides are TGTGCCAGCAGCCCGGGCCCGGGGCGGGAGAACACCGGGGAGCTGTTTTTT.

In its sample, this clonotype was seen a few times. This chain connects TRBV29-1 to TRBJ2-3; D not certain. Deletions cut 7 bases from V and 4 bases from J, with 0 bases between. Germline CDR1 SQVTM, CDR2 ANQGSEA. The length of the CDR3 is 8 residues. The CDR3 loop reads CSADTQYF. The CDR3 nucleotides read TGCAGCGCAGATACGCAGTATTTT.

V usage is TRBV10-3 and J usage is TRBJ2-7; 9 bases match TRBD1. The germline V gene encodes CDR1 ENHRY and CDR2 SYGVKD. The CDR3 is 15 amino acids. V was pared by 2 bases and J by 6 bases, with 8 bases of the junction left unmatched. Here the CDR3 DNA reads TGTGCCATCAGTGAGGTACAGGGGGCGCGGGTCGAGCAGTACTTC. Translation gives CAISEVQGARVEQYF.

This chain connects TRBV13 to TRBJ2-7; TRBD1 might be the D (6 bases). The germline V gene has CDR1 PRHDT and CDR2 FYEKMQ (reference sequence). Trimming removed 4 bases at V and 2 bases at J, with 15 bases between. CDR3 length: 15 amino acids. In DNA, the CDR3 is TGTGCCAGCAGCTCGACAGGTCCCGAGGCCTACGAGCAGTACTTC. Amino acids: CASSSTGPEAYEQYF.

This clonotype has more than one count but fewer than ten. This chain links TRBV20-1 with TRBJ2-5, with a possible D match to TRBD1 (6 bases). Germline lookup yields CDR1 DFQATT and CDR2 SNEGSKA (reference sequence). V shed 0 bases and J shed 6 bases, with 14 bases lying between them. The CDR3 loop spans 14 amino acids. The CDR3 sequence is CSARDHRGTKTQYF. In nucleotides, the CDR3 is TGCAGTGCTAGAGACCATAGGGGGACCAAGACCCAGTACTTC.

The chain combines TRBV29-1 with TRBJ1-2; D is possibly TRBD1 (6 bases). The CDR3 extends over 14 amino acids. Per germline, CDR1 SQVTM and CDR2 ANQGSEA. V was cut by 6 bases and J by 4 bases, with 18 bases left in between. The chain's CDR3 is CSVRSRGAIYGYTF. CDR3 DNA: TGCAGCGTCCGAAGTCGGGGGGCGATCTATGGCTACACCTTC.

The chain employs TRBV12-3 or TRBV12-4 and TRBJ2-4, with 8 bases aligning to TRBD2. The junction had 8 bases not matched to a gene; V was cut back by 6 bases and J by 7 bases. The CDR3 is made up of 14 amino acids. CDR3 coding DNA: TGTGCCAGCAGCGTAACGACTAGCGTTAACATTCAGTACTTC. Residues: CASSVTTSVNIQYF.

The rearrangement uses TRBV27 and TRBJ2-7; a weak D match, TRBD1 (6 bases). Germline loops: CDR1 MNHEY, CDR2 SMNVEV (reference sequence). The CDR3 spans 14 residues. V lost 4 bases and J 5 bases, leaving 15 bases between the germline ends. CDR3 protein: CASSSHGQSHEQYF. CDR3 in DNA: TGTGCCAGCAGTTCCCATGGACAGTCCCACGAGCAGTACTTC.

The V gene is TRBV2, the J gene TRBJ1-1; D is perhaps TRBD1 (5 bases). Germline CDR1 reads SNHLY; CDR2 reads FYNNEI. V was shortened by 0 bases and J by 0 bases, with 23 bases between the two germline ends. The length of the CDR3 is 20 residues. Here the CDR3 reads CASSEARVQRGWDLNTEAFF. The DNA of the CDR3 is TGTGCCAGCAGTGAAGCGAGGGTGCAGAGAGGATGGGACCTGAACACTGAAGCTTTCTTT.

The chain employs TRBV3-1 and TRBJ1-1, with D possibly TRBD1 on 5 matching bases. The CDR3 spans 14 residues. Trimming shortened V by 5 bases and J by 2 bases, and 12 bases separated the two germline ends. From germline, CDR1 is LGHDT and CDR2 YNNKEL (reference sequence). The chain's CDR3 is CASSMGLRNTEAFF. As DNA, the CDR3 is TGTGCCAGCAGCATGGGACTTCGTAACACTGAAGCTTTCTTT.

The CDR3: CASSSGDGYNSPLHF. DNA for the CDR3: TGTGCCAGCAGCTCAGGGGACGGGTATAATTCACCCCTCCACTTT. The J gene is TRBJ1-6, the V gene TRBV14, with D possibly TRBD1 on 6 matching bases. V was cut by 5 bases and J by 4 bases, with 12 bases left in between. The CDR3 contains 15 residues. Germline V CDR1 and CDR2: SGHDN, FVKESK.

The chain recombines TRBV27 with TRBJ2-7, with 9 bases fitting TRBD2. The CDR3 covers 14 residues. CDR1 is MNHEY and CDR2 is SMNVEV in the germline V gene (reference sequence). The V and J ends lost 4 bases and 7 bases, in that order; junction bases with no gene match: 8. The CDR3 loop reads CASSSSGRLWEQYF. CDR3 sequence (DNA): TGTGCCAGCAGTTCCAGCGGGAGGTTATGGGAGCAGTACTTC.

About this clonotype: Compared with germline, one end of the junction differs, possibly owing to a read error. The chain couples TRBV5-4 to TRBJ2-3; TRBD1 agrees at 10 bases. Per the germline V gene, CDR1 is SGHNT and CDR2 is YYREEE (reference sequence). The CDR3 totals 16 residues. The CDR3 DNA sequence: TGTGCCAGCAGCTTGATTGGGACAGGGGTATCAGATACGAAGTATTTT. Translation: CASSLIGTGVSDTKYF.

In this sample, this clonotype turned up a few times. This rearrangement joins TRBV20-1 to TRBJ1-2, with a tentative D call TRBD1 (5 bases). The V end was cut by 6 bases, the J end by 3 bases, with 11 bases between. The germline CDR1 and CDR2 sequences are DFQATT and SNEGSKA (reference sequence). The CDR3 has 12 residues. CDR3 protein: CSARSGDYGYTF. CDR3 nucleotide sequence: TGCAGTGCCAGGTCGGGGGACTATGGCTACACCTTC.

This chain joins TRBV5-4 and TRBJ1-2; D uncertain. The CDR3 is 13 residues long. V was cut by 0 bases and J by 4 bases, with 7 bases left in between. The V gene's germline CDR1 is SGHNT and CDR2 YYREEE (reference sequence). CDR3: CASSLDGSYGYTF. The CDR3 DNA reads as TGTGCCAGCAGCTTGGACGGCTCCTATGGCTACACCTTC.

The CDR3 sequence is CASSPHFSGAETQYF. In nucleotides, the CDR3 is TGTGCCAGCAGCCCCCATTTTAGCGGTGCAGAGACCCAGTACTTC. The V call is TRBV7-2, the J call TRBJ2-5; TRBD2 might be the D (6 bases). The germline V gene encodes CDR1 SGHTA and CDR2 FQGNSA. The CDR3 is made up of 15 amino acids. The ends were cut back, 5 bases at V and 4 bases at J, with 17 bases in the middle.

This CDR3 is CASSQEGGAFSDEQFF. As DNA, the CDR3 is TGCGCCAGCAGCCAAGAAGGGGGAGCTTTTTCGGATGAGCAGTTCTTC. The genes are TRBV4-3 and TRBJ2-1; a possible D gene is TRBD1 (6 bases). The CDR3 extends over 16 amino acids. V dropped 0 bases and J dropped 8 bases, with 17 bases sitting between them. Per germline, CDR1 LGHNA and CDR2 YSLEER.

The CDR3 sequence is CASSIRGRLAGESYEQYF. The CDR3 DNA sequence: TGTGCCAGTAGTATAAGAGGGCGTCTAGCGGGAGAAAGCTACGAGCAGTACTTC. The V and J genes are TRBV19 and TRBJ2-7; 10 bases are shared with TRBD2. V shed 2 bases and J 3 bases; nucleotides not matched to a gene: 13. CDR1 is LNHDA and CDR2 is SQIVND in the germline V gene (reference sequence). CDR3 length equals 18 residues.

This clonotype was counted a few times. This sequence joins TRBV19 and TRBJ2-2; weak D call: TRBD2 (6 bases). Trimming stripped 7 bases from V and 3 bases from J, with 21 bases between. This CDR3 contains 17 residues. CDR1 is LNHDA and CDR2 is SQIVND in the germline V gene (reference sequence). CDR3 loop: CASTHKSFGRYTGELFF. The CDR3 bases are TGTGCCAGTACCCACAAGTCATTTGGGAGGTACACCGGGGAGCTGTTTTTT.

The V and J genes are TRBV20-1 and TRBJ2-7; 7 nucleotides align to TRBD2. The CDR3 consists of 15 residues. The trim removed 3 bases at V and 6 bases at J, leaving 14 bases unmatched. Germline values: CDR1 DFQATT, CDR2 SNEGSKA (reference sequence). The CDR3 protein is CSARLVGGSFSEQYF. The CDR3 DNA reads as TGCAGTGCTAGGCTGGTTGGCGGGAGTTTTTCCGAGCAGTACTTC.

This clonotype appeared a few times. The chain couples TRBV7-2 to TRBJ2-7, with a weak D call TRBD2 (6 bases). This CDR3 contains 14 residues. Germline assignment: CDR1 SGHTA and CDR2 FQGNSA. Trimming stripped 3 bases from V and 4 bases from J, with 13 bases between. Written as DNA, the CDR3 is TGTGCCAGCAGCTTGGGACGGGAGATGTACGAGCAGTACTTC. Its translation: CASSLGREMYEQYF.

CDR3 in amino acids: CASSTIAGGYEQYF. In DNA, the CDR3 is TGTGCCAGCAGTACAATAGCGGGGGGATACGAGCAGTACTTC. The chain is built from TRBV27 and TRBJ2-7, with TRBD2 matching over 10 bases. The CDR3 length is 14 residues. J lost 4 bases, V lost 5 bases, and 5 bases had no gene match. The germline gives CDR1 MNHEY, CDR2 SMNVEV (reference sequence).

This clonotype was found a few times. This chain connects TRBV5-1 to TRBJ2-5; either TRBD1 or TRBD2 may supply D (5 bases each). CDR3 length equals 14 residues. Germline CDR1 and CDR2: SGHRS and YFSETQ. The V and J ends lost 4 bases and 3 bases respectively, with 13 bases between them. The CDR3 DNA sequence: TGCGCCAGCAGCCACGGGGACGCCAAAGAGACCCAGTACTTC. Protein product: CASSHGDAKETQYF.

In its sample, this clonotype was seen a few times. The gene calls are TRBV3-1 and TRBJ1-1; D is possibly TRBD1 (5 bases). The germline gives CDR1 LGHDT, CDR2 YNNKEL (reference sequence). This CDR3 is built from 13 residues. V lost 5 bases to trimming and J lost 1 base, with 8 bases between them. DNA of the CDR3: TGTGCCAGCAGCACTACAGGGAACACTGAAGCTTTCTTT. This encodes CASSTTGNTEAFF.

V and J are TRBV5-6 and TRBJ2-4; D is possibly TRBD1 or TRBD2 (5 bases each). V was shortened by 0 bases and J by 2 bases, with 9 bases between the two germline ends. Germline CDR1 reads SGHDT; CDR2 reads YYEEEE. The CDR3 length is 15 residues. CDR3 residues: CASSLAWGPKNIQYF. DNA of the CDR3: TGTGCCAGCAGCTTGGCCTGGGGACCCAAAAACATTCAGTACTTC. The full variable domain, rest sourced from reference TRBV5-6 and TRBJ2-4, is DAGVTQSPTHLIKTRGQQVTLRCSPKSGHDTVSWYQQALGQGPQFIFQYYEEEERQRGNFPDRFSGHQFPNYSSELNVNALLLGDSALYLCASSLAWGPKNIQYFGAGTRLSVL.

This rearrangement joins TRBV24-1 to TRBJ2-2; the match to TRBD1 covers 12 bases. The CDR3 runs to 16 residues. J lost 4 bases, V lost 3 bases, and 2 bases had no gene match. The germline V gene has CDR1 KGHDR and CDR2 SFDVKD. The CDR3, as DNA: TGTGCCACCAGTGATACGGGACAGGGGGCCACCGGGGAGCTGTTTTTT. The encoded protein is CATSDTGQGATGELFF.

A few counts support this clonotype. The chain joins TRBV20-1 to TRBJ2-7; TRBD2 aligns across 12 bases. CDR3 length: 13 residues. Germline values: CDR1 DFQATT, CDR2 SNEGSKA (reference sequence). The J segment lost 3 bases and the V segment lost 6 bases, leaving 3 bases of the junction unmatched. CDR3 nucleotide sequence: TGCAGTGCCCGGACTAGCGGGATCTACGAGCAGTACTTC. Its protein product is CSARTSGIYEQYF.

This clonotype was counted only a few times. The V call is TRBV6-5, the J call TRBJ2-7; D might be TRBD1 (5 bases). The CDR3 extends over 16 amino acids. V was cut by 6 bases and J by 3 bases, with 21 bases left in between. Per germline, CDR1 MNHEY and CDR2 SVGAGI. CDR3 loop: CASSQERQTKHYEQYF. The CDR3 coding sequence is TGTGCCAGCAGCCAAGAACGACAGACCAAGCACTACGAGCAGTACTTC.